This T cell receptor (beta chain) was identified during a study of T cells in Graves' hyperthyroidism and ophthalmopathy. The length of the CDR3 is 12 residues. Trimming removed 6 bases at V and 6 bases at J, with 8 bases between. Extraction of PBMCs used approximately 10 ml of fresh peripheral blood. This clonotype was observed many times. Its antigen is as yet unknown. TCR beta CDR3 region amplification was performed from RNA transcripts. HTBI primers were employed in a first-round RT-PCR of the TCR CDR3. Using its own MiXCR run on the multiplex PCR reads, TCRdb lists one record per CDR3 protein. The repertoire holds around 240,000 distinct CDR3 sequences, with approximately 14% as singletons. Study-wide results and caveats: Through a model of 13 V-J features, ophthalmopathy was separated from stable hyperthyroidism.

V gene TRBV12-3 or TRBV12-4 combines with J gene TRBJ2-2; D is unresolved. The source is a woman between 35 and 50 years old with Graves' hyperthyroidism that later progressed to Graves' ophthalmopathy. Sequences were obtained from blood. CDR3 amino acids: CASRVEAGELFF. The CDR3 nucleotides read TGTGCCAGCAGAGTAGAGGCCGGGGAGCTGTTTTTT.